This T cell receptor (beta chain) is drawn from a study of OX40 agonist ivuxolimab in advanced cancers. Study overall: The treatment was a fully human IgG2 OX40 agonist, ivuxolimab.

The repertoire was sequenced with immunoSEQ multiplex PCR; TCRdb's copy has only in-frame clones and lacks some. The sample contains under 25,000 clones, around four fifths of which appear only once. On this clone: Its antigen is not identified.

Study conclusions and caveats: Expanded clones tended on average to be more numerous among CD8+ T cells than CD4+.

The TCR sequence derives from an adult with an advanced solid tumor such as melanoma, head and neck, liver or kidney cancer. Source: CD4+ or CD8+ T cells sorted from blood, taken in a trial of the OX40 agonist ivuxolimab.

CDR3: CASSTSGTYTGELFF. The DNA for the CDR3 is TGTGCCAGTAGTACTAGCGGGACTTACACCGGGGAGCTGTTTTTT. The chain has TRBV19 and TRBJ2-2; 9 positions match TRBD2. V gave up 4 bases and J gave up 3 bases; unmatched junction bases: 3. The CDR3 consists of 15 residues. CDR1 is LNHDA and CDR2 is SQIVND in the germline V gene (reference sequence).